This T cell receptor (beta chain) stems from a study of identical twins. Broader study findings: Memory repertoires showed no such pattern, whereas abundant cord blood beta clonotypes carried fewer insertions. Invariant MAIT and iNKT cells may have partly biased zero-insertion analyses.

The cDNA had a unique molecular identifier and a template-switch universal primer site. TCRdb re-called the 5' RACE reads through MiXCR, storing one row per CDR3 protein. The sample includes about 340,000 distinct CDR3 sequences, approximately 8.8% of them seen just once. All donors comprised healthy Caucasians. A note on this clonotype: What it binds is not known.

Source material: naive T cells sorted from blood. This TCR derives from a woman in her forties or fifties in good health.

The CDR3 spells CASTRDGRRTDTQYF. CDR3 bases: TGTGCCAGCACCAGGGACGGGAGACGCACAGATACGCAGTATTTT. This chain joins TRBV27 and TRBJ2-3, with a possible D match to TRBD2 (6 bases). The germline V gene encodes CDR1 MNHEY and CDR2 SMNVEV (reference sequence). This CDR3 spans 15 amino acids. Trimming took 7 bases from V and 1 from J, leaving 15 bases between them.